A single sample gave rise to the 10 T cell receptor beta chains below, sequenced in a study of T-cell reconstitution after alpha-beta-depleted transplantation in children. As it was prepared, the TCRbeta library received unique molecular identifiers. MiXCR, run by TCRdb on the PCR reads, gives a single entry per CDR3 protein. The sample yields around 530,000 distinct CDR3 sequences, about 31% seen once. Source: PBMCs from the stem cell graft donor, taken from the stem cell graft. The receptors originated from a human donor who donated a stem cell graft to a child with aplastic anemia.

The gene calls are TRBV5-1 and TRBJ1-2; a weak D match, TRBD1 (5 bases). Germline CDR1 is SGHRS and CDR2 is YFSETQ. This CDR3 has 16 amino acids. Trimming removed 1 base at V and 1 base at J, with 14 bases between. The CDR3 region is CASSLLGARDNYGYTF. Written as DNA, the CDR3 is TGCGCCAGCAGCTTGTTAGGGGCGCGGGATAACTATGGCTACACCTTC. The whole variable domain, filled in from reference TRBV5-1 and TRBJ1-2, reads KAGVTQTPRYLIKTRGQQVTLSCSPISGHRSVSWYQQTPGQGLQFLFEYFSETQRNKGNFPGRFSGRQFSNSRSEMNVSTLELGDSALYLCASSLLGARDNYGYTFGSGTRLTVV.

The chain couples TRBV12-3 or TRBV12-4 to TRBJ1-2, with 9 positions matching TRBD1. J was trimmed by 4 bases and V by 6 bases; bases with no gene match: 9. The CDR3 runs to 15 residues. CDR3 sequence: CASRGPQGAGYGYTF. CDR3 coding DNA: TGTGCCAGCAGGGGACCACAGGGGGCGGGCTATGGCTACACCTTC.

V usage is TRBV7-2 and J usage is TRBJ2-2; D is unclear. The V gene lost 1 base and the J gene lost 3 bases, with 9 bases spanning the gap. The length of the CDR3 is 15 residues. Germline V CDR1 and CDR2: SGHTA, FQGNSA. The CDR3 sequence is CASSLDPGYTGELFF. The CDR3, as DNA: TGTGCCAGCAGCTTAGACCCCGGGTACACCGGGGAGCTGTTTTTT.

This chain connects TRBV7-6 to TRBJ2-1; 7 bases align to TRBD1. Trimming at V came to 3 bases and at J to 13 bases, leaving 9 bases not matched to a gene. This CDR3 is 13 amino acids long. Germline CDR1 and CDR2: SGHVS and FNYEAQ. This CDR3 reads CASSLRTGRLQFF. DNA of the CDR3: TGTGCCAGCAGCTTGAGGACAGGCAGGCTACAGTTCTTC.

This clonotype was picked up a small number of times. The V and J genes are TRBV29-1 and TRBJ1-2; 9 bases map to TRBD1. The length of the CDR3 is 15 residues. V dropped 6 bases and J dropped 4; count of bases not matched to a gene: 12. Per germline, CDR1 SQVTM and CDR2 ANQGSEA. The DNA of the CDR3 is TGCAGCGTAGCCAGGACAGGGGAGTCCCCCTATGGCTACACCTTC. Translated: CSVARTGESPYGYTF.

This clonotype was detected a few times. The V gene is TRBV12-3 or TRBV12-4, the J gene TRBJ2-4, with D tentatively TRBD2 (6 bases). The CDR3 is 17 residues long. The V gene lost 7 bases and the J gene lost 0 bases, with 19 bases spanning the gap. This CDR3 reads CASTPGGVRLAKNIQYF. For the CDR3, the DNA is TGTGCCAGCACCCCCGGCGGGGTACGCCTAGCCAAAAACATTCAGTACTTC.

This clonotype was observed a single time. The CDR3 sequence: CASSPSQGRQPQHF. The CDR3 DNA follows: TGTGCCAGCTCACCAAGCCAGGGTAGACAGCCCCAGCATTTT. The chain links TRBV18 to TRBJ1-5, with TRBD1 as a possible D gene (5 bases). Trimming took 2 bases from V and 7 from J, leaving 12 bases between them. Germline-derived CDR1 and CDR2 are KGHSH and LQKENI. The CDR3 contains 14 residues.

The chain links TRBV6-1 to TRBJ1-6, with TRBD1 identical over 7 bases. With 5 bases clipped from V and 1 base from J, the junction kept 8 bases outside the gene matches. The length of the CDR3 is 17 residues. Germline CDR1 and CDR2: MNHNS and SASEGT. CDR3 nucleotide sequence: TGTGCCAGCAGTCGGACAGGCGTCTTTTCCTATAATTCACCCCTCCACTTT. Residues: CASSRTGVFSYNSPLHF.

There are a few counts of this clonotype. In DNA form, the CDR3 reads TGTGCCAGCAGCAGGCGACAGGGAATTAACTATGGCTACACCTTC. Its translation is CASSRRQGINYGYTF. This rearrangement joins TRBV12-3 or TRBV12-4 to TRBJ1-2; 7 positions agree with TRBD1. CDR3 length: 15 amino acids. V lost 6 bases to trimming and J lost 1 base; unmatched junction nucleotides: 8.

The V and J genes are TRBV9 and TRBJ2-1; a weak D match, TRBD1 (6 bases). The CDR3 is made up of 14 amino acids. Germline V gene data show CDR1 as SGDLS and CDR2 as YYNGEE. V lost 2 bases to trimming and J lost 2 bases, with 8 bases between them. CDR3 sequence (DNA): TGTGCCAGCAGCGTGGGGGACACCTACAATGAGCAGTTCTTC. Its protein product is CASSVGDTYNEQFF.